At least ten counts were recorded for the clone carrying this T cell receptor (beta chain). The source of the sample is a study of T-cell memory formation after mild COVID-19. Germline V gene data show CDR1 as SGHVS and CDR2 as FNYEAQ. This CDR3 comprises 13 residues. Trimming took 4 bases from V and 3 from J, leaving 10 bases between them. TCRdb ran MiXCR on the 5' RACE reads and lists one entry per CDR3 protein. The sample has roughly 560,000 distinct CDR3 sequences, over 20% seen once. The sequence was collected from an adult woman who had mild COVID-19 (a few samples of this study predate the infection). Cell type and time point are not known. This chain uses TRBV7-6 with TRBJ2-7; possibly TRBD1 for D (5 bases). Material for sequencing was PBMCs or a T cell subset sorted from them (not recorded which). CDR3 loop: CASSSGDSYEQYF. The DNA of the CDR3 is TGTGCCAGCAGCTCAGGCGACAGCTACGAGCAGTACTTC.